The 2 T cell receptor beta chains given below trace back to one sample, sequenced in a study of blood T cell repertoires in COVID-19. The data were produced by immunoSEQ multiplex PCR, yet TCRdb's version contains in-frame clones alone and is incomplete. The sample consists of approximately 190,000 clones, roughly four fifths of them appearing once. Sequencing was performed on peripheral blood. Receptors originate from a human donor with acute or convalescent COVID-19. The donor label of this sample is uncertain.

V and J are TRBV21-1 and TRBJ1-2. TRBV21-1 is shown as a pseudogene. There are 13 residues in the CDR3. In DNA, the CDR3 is TGTGCCAACCTACCTCCCTGGGGGGATGGCTACACCTTC. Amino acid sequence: CANLPPWGDGYTF.

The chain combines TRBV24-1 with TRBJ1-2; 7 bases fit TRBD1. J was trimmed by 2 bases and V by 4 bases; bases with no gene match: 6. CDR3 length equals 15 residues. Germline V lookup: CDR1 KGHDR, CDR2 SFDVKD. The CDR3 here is CATSDPRQGNYGYTF. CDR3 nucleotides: TGTGCCACCAGTGACCCTCGACAGGGAAACTATGGCTACACCTTC.